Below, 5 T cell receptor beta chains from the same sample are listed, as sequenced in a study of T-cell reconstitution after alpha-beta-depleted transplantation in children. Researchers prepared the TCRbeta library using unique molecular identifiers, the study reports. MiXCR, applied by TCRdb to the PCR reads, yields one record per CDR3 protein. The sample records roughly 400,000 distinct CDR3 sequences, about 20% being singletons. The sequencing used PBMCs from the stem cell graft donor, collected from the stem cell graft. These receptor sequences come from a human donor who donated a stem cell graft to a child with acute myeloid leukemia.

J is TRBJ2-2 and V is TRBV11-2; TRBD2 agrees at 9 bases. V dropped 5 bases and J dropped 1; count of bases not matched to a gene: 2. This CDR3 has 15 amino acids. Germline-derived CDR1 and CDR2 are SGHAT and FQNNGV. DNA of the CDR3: TGTGCCAGCAGCGCGACTAGCGGGAACACCGGGGAGCTGTTTTTT. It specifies CASSATSGNTGELFF.

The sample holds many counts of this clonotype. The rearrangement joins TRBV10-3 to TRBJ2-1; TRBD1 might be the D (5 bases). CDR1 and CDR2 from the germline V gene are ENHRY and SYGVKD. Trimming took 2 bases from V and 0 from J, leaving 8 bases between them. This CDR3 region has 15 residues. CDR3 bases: TGTGCCATCAGTGAGCCAGGGCTCTCCTACAATGAGCAGTTCTTC. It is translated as CAISEPGLSYNEQFF.

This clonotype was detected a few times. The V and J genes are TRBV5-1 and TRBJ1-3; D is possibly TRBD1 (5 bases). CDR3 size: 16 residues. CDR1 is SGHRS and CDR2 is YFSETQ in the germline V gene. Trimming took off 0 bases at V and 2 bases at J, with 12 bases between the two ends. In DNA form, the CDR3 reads TGCGCCAGCAGCTTGGAGGCCGGGACGGCTGGAAACACCATATATTTT. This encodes CASSLEAGTAGNTIYF.

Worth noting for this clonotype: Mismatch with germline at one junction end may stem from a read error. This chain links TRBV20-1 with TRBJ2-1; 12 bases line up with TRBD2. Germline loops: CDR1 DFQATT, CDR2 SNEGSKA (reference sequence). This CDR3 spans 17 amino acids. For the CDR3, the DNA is TGCTGTGCTAGAGATAGTCTAGCGGGAGGGGTGGTGGGCGAGCAGTTCTTC. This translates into CCARDSLAGGVVGEQFF.

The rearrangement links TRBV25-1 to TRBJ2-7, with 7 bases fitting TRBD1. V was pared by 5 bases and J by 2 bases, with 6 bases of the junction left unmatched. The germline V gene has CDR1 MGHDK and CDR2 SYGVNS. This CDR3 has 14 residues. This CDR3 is CASSTGTEAYEQYF. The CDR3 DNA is TGTGCCAGCAGTACCGGGACAGAAGCCTACGAGCAGTACTTC.